This entry lists 3 T cell receptor beta chains sequenced from one sample in a study of naive and memory T cell subsets. Findings and caveats of the study: Possibly reflecting memory cells re-expressing CD45RA, a few larger clonotypes occurred in naive repertoires, especially CD8.

An equimolar mix of two oligonucleotides served as the beta constant-region primer for TRBC1 and TRBC2. Ligated cDNA was amplified by four rounds of PCR with nested alpha and beta constant-region primers and SP2. One entry per CDR3 protein results from TCRdb running MiXCR on the UMI-ligation and nested PCR reads. Among about 100,000 distinct CDR3 sequences, roughly 14% were seen once, and the ten largest hold around 3%. No antigen has been identified for these receptors. Sequenced sample: naive CD8+ T cells from blood. These TCRs come from a human donor in good health.

The rearrangement uses TRBV4-3 and TRBJ2-7; 9 bases fit TRBD2. The CDR3 is 15 residues long. With 2 bases clipped from V and 0 bases from J, the junction kept 2 bases outside the gene matches. Germline lookup yields CDR1 LGHNA and CDR2 YSLEER. The CDR3 spells CASSQLAGNSYEQYF. The CDR3 coding sequence is TGCGCCAGCAGCCAACTAGCGGGAAACTCCTACGAGCAGTACTTC.

As for this clonotype: This may be a read error: a much more frequent sequence differs by one nucleotide. The gene calls are TRBV20-1 and TRBJ1-1; the D gene is possibly TRBD1 (6 bases). Trimming stripped 5 bases from V and 11 bases from J, with 18 bases between. CDR3 size: 12 residues. CDR1 is DFQATT, CDR2 SNEGSKA, per germline (reference sequence). The CDR3 DNA follows: TGCAGTGCTCGAACAGGGTCTGGGAGGGCTTTCTTT. It codes for CSARTGSGRAFF.

The chain combines TRBV7-9 with TRBJ1-1; TRBD1 aligns across 9 bases. CDR3 length equals 12 residues. CDR1 SEHNR and CDR2 FQNEAQ come from the germline V gene (reference sequence). Trimming removed 6 bases from V and 7 bases from J; junction bases left unmatched: 3. This chain's CDR3 is CASRTTGGEAFF. The CDR3 coding sequence is TGTGCCAGCAGGACGACAGGGGGTGAAGCTTTCTTT.